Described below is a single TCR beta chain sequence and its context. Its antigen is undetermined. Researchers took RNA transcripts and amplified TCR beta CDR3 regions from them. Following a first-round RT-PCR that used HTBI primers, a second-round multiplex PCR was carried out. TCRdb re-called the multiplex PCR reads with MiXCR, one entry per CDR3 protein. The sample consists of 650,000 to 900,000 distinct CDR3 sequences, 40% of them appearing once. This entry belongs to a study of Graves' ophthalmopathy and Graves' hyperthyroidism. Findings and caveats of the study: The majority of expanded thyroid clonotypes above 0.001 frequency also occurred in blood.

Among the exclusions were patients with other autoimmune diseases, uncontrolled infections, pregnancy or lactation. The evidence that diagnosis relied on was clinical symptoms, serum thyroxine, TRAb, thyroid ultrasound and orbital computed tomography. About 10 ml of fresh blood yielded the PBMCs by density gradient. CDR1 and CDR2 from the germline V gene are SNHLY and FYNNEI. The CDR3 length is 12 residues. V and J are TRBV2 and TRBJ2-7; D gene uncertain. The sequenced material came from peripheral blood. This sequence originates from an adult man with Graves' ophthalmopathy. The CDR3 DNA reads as TGTGCTAGAGAGACGGTAGCCTACGAGCAGTACTTC. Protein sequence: CARETVAYEQYF.